The T cell receptor (beta chain) under discussion was sequenced for a study of T cell repertoires in cytomegalovirus infection. Study-level background: Based on public TCR beta signatures, there were indications of CMV infection and of a matching HLA type. Study-wide results and limits: The ex vivo response was dominated by HLA-C-restricted CMV-specific TCR beta clonotypes.

In TCRdb, the reads were re-called with MiXCR into one record per CDR3 protein. Of fewer than 550,000 distinct CDR3 sequences in the sample, about a third were seen once. On this clonotype: Its antigen remains unidentified.

This CDR3 is built from 14 residues. V was cut by 2 bases and J by 4 bases, with 12 bases left in between. Sequencing was carried out using PBMCs. The clonotype comes from a human donor in good health (CMV status not recorded). Some clones in this sample may be carry-over from other donors' samples. This rearrangement joins TRBV12-3 or TRBV12-4 to TRBJ2-7; a possible D gene is TRBD2 (5 bases). CDR3 coding DNA: TGTGCCAGCAGTTTAAAACCGGGGATTTACGAGCAGTACTTC. This encodes CASSLKPGIYEQYF.